Below are 28 T cell receptor beta chains sequenced from a single sample in a study of cytomegalovirus exposure and HLA in healthy donors. PCR amplification relied on 60 Vbeta primers (plus 13 Jbeta primers). The table came from immunoSEQ multiplex PCR; TCRdb's copy has only in-frame clones and leaves some out. The sample lists fewer than 200,000 clones; approximately 82% were seen once. The specimen was PBMCs. The receptors originated from a woman in her twenties or thirties in good health and CMV-seronegative.

The chain couples TRBV10-3 to TRBJ2-2; the D gene is possibly TRBD1 (6 bases). This CDR3 is 15 amino acids long. The ends were cut back, 6 bases at V and 0 bases at J, with 11 bases in the middle. CDR1 is ENHRY, CDR2 SYGVKD, per germline. The CDR3 loop reads CAIRETGSNTGELFF. The CDR3, as DNA: TGTGCCATCAGGGAGACAGGCTCGAACACCGGGGAGCTGTTTTTT.

The V gene is TRBV19, the J gene TRBJ2-5; D is possibly TRBD2 (6 bases). Per germline, CDR1 LNHDA and CDR2 SQIVND (reference sequence). The CDR3 loop spans 14 amino acids. V lost 5 bases and J lost 4, with 14 bases in between. The DNA for the CDR3 is TGTGCCAGTAGTGGGGGGACCTATGGAGAGACCCAGTACTTC. As protein: CASSGGTYGETQYF.

The chain employs TRBV4-3 and TRBJ2-2; 8 bases line up with TRBD1. Germline CDR1 reads LGHNA; CDR2 reads YSLEER. V lost 2 bases and J lost 1; bases outside the gene matches: 3. The length of the CDR3 is 16 residues. The CDR3 sequence is CASSQRDRRNTGELFF. CDR3 nucleotide sequence: TGCGCCAGCAGCCAACGGGACAGGAGGAACACCGGGGAGCTGTTTTTT.

This CDR3 reads CASSFRLGSTDTQYF. The CDR3 DNA sequence: TGTGCCAGCAGCTTCCGACTAGGTAGCACAGATACGCAGTATTTT. This chain uses TRBV14 with TRBJ2-3; possibly TRBD2 for D (6 bases). V dropped 5 bases and J dropped 0 bases, with 12 bases sitting between them. The germline gives CDR1 SGHDN, CDR2 FVKESK. The CDR3 spans 15 residues.

V and J are TRBV19 and TRBJ1-2; TRBD1 might be the D (5 bases). The CDR3 extends over 14 amino acids. The V gene lost 7 bases and the J gene lost 8 bases, with 20 bases spanning the gap. Looked up from germline, CDR1 is LNHDA and CDR2 is SQIVND (reference sequence). Here the CDR3 DNA reads TGTGCCAGTACCCAAATTGACAGCCATGGAGGCTACACCTTC. Its translation is CASTQIDSHGGYTF.

The chain links TRBV6-6 to TRBJ2-7, with D maybe TRBD1 (6 bases). Trimming stripped 5 bases from V and 5 bases from J, with 10 bases between. The V gene's germline CDR1 is MNHNY and CDR2 SVGAGI (reference sequence). CDR3 length: 12 amino acids. The CDR3: CASSSQGNEQYF. For the CDR3, the DNA is TGTGCCAGCAGTAGCCAGGGGAACGAGCAGTACTTC.

V is TRBV19 and J is TRBJ1-5; 7 bases align to TRBD1. The germline gives CDR1 LNHDA, CDR2 SQIVND (reference sequence). The V segment lost 4 bases and the J segment 2 bases; nucleotides outside the gene matches: 8. The length of the CDR3 is 16 residues. The CDR3 protein is CASSTTGTMGNQPQHF. The CDR3 nucleotides read TGTGCCAGTAGTACGACAGGGACAATGGGCAATCAGCCCCAGCATTTT.

The rearrangement joins TRBV5-4 to TRBJ2-3; D perhaps matches TRBD1 (7 bases). The CDR3 is 14 residues long. In germline, CDR1 is SGHNT, CDR2 YYREEE (reference sequence). Trimming cost V 4 bases and J 6 bases, with 15 bases left between them. The CDR3 protein is CASSPLSGGDTQYF. The DNA for the CDR3 is TGTGCCAGCAGCCCCCTCTCAGGGGGGGATACGCAGTATTTT.

The chain employs TRBV5-4 and TRBJ2-1; a possible D gene is TRBD2 (5 bases). This CDR3 has 13 amino acids. V was shortened by 3 bases and J by 4 bases, with 8 bases between the two germline ends. The germline gives CDR1 SGHNT, CDR2 YYREEE (reference sequence). In DNA, the CDR3 is TGTGCCAGCAGCTCGGGATTGTACAATGAGCAGTTCTTC. Translated: CASSSGLYNEQFF.

The rearrangement joins TRBV11-2 to TRBJ1-4, with 10 bases identical to TRBD1. The CDR3 contains 19 residues. With 1 base clipped from V and 6 bases from J, the junction kept 14 bases outside the gene matches. Germline V gene lookup returns CDR1 SGHAT and CDR2 FQNNGV. CDR3 bases: TGTGCCAGCAGCTTAGGCCGGGACAGGGGAGCTATCCAGGATGAAAAACTGTTTTTT. It encodes CASSLGRDRGAIQDEKLFF.

The rearrangement links TRBV7-2 to TRBJ2-4, with 13 bases lining up with TRBD2. Germline V CDR1 and CDR2: SGHTA, FQGNSA. The CDR3 length is 18 residues. V was pared by 3 bases and J by 6 bases, with 11 bases of the junction left unmatched. CDR3 coding DNA: TGTGCCAGCAGCTTTGGCGGACTAGCGGGAGACGGTAGAAACATTCAGTACTTC. Protein product: CASSFGGLAGDGRNIQYF.

The chain employs TRBV9 and TRBJ2-7, with 14 bases aligning to TRBD2. V lost 2 bases and J lost 4; bases outside the gene matches: 2. The CDR3 consists of 15 residues. CDR1 SGDLS and CDR2 YYNGEE come from the germline V gene. The CDR3 loop reads CASSVGTSGRYEQYF. DNA for the CDR3: TGTGCCAGCAGCGTCGGGACTAGCGGGAGATACGAGCAGTACTTC.

The chain is built from TRBV5-1 and TRBJ2-7, with D maybe TRBD1 (6 bases). Trimming pared 4 bases from V and 2 bases from J, leaving 13 bases between. The CDR3 sequence is 14 residues long. Germline values: CDR1 SGHRS, CDR2 YFSETQ. CDR3 nucleotides: TGCGCCAGCAGCAAGGACAGTCTAGCCTACGAGCAGTACTTC. It yields the protein CASSKDSLAYEQYF.

The CDR3: CASSFDRGSTEAFF. CDR3 in DNA: TGTGCCAGCAGTTTTGACAGGGGAAGTACTGAAGCTTTCTTT. This sequence joins TRBV6-5 and TRBJ1-1; the match to TRBD1 covers 8 bases. The J segment lost 5 bases and the V segment lost 4 bases, leaving 6 bases of the junction unmatched. The CDR3 has 14 amino acids. From germline, CDR1 is MNHEY and CDR2 SVGAGI.

This clone was seen a few times. The chain employs TRBV5-1 and TRBJ2-2; 7 bases agree with TRBD1. V shed 9 bases, J shed 6 bases, and the junction held 14 bases outside the gene matches. The germline V gene encodes CDR1 SGHRS and CDR2 YFSETQ. CDR3 size: 15 residues. DNA for the CDR3: TGCGCCAATGCGACAGGGACGTGGGGGTCCGGGGAGCTGTTTTTT. As protein: CANATGTWGSGELFF.

V usage is TRBV28 and J usage is TRBJ1-2; 9 nucleotides agree with TRBD1. Germline V gene sequence: CDR1 MDHEN, CDR2 SYDVKM. The junction had 12 bases not matched to a gene; V was cut back by 3 bases and J by 7 bases. The CDR3 is made up of 16 amino acids. CDR3 coding DNA: TGTGCCAGCAGTTTCGGCAGTACAGGGGGCGCGATTGGCTACACCTTC. This gives the protein CASSFGSTGGAIGYTF.

J is TRBJ1-3 and V is TRBV5-1; D not resolved. The length of the CDR3 is 17 residues. Deletions cut 4 bases from V and 0 bases from J, with 17 bases between. From germline, CDR1 is SGHRS and CDR2 YFSETQ. CDR3 sequence (DNA): TGCGCCAGCAGCCCCCGCGCCGTGCAGGTCTCTGGAAACACCATATATTTT. It encodes CASSPRAVQVSGNTIYF.

V gene TRBV19 combines with J gene TRBJ2-7, with 14 bases lining up with TRBD2. This CDR3 is 15 amino acids long. Germline CDR1 reads LNHDA; CDR2 reads SQIVND (reference sequence). The V and J ends lost 3 bases and 3 bases, in that order; junction bases with no gene match: 1. CDR3 sequence reads: CASSIGTSGSYEQYF. CDR3 in DNA: TGTGCCAGTAGTATCGGGACTAGCGGGAGCTACGAGCAGTACTTC.

This clone was observed a few times. The chain joins TRBV2 to TRBJ2-5; tentative D call: TRBD2 (6 bases). The CDR3 runs to 15 residues. CDR1 is SNHLY and CDR2 is FYNNEI in the germline V gene. V gave up 3 bases and J gave up 2 bases, with 13 bases separating them. The CDR3 coding sequence is TGTGCCAGCAGTGACCCGGGAGAGCGGCAAGAGACCCAGTACTTC. It translates to CASSDPGERQETQYF.

The rearrangement joins TRBV28 to TRBJ1-6; tentative D call: TRBD1 (5 bases). The CDR3 is 16 residues long. Germline values: CDR1 MDHEN, CDR2 SYDVKM. V was clipped by 4 bases and J by 0 bases, with 10 bases between them. CDR3 sequence reads: CASSSSGFSYNSPLHF. The DNA of the CDR3 is TGTGCCAGCAGTTCCTCAGGGTTCTCCTATAATTCACCCCTCCACTTT.

This chain links TRBV7-3 with TRBJ2-1; 9 nucleotides agree with TRBD2. The J segment lost 7 bases and the V segment lost 2 bases, leaving 6 bases of the junction unmatched. CDR3 length equals 15 residues. Germline values: CDR1 SGHTA, CDR2 FQGTGA. The CDR3 DNA sequence: TGTGCCAGCAGCTTAGGGGCGGGAGGGGGAAATGAGCAGTTCTTC. Translating gives CASSLGAGGGNEQFF.

This chain joins TRBV5-1 and TRBJ1-2; D is uncertain. Trimming removed 4 bases at V and 1 base at J, with 8 bases between. The CDR3 sequence is 13 residues long. The germline V gene has CDR1 SGHRS and CDR2 YFSETQ. The CDR3 reads CASSLAYNYGYTF. The CDR3 DNA reads TGCGCCAGCAGCCTCGCCTATAACTATGGCTACACCTTC.

This chain links TRBV9 with TRBJ1-1, with 9 positions matching TRBD1. The V and J ends lost 0 bases and 2 bases, in that order; junction bases with no gene match: 11. Per the germline V gene, CDR1 is SGDLS and CDR2 is YYNGEE. The CDR3 runs 18 residues. The chain's CDR3 is CASSVGRGGTGTNTEAFF. CDR3 nucleotide sequence: TGTGCCAGCAGCGTAGGTCGTGGGGGGACAGGGACTAACACTGAAGCTTTCTTT.

This sequence joins TRBV28 and TRBJ1-5; 7 nucleotides match TRBD1. Losses at the gene ends were 2 bases for V and 3 bases for J; bases not matched to a gene: 7. The germline V gene encodes CDR1 MDHEN and CDR2 SYDVKM. This CDR3 region has 16 residues. Here the CDR3 reads CASSLIWDSANQPQHF. The CDR3 nucleotides read TGTGCCAGCAGTTTAATCTGGGACAGTGCCAATCAGCCCCAGCATTTT.

This chain uses TRBV1 with TRBJ2-1; TRBD2 was called by the table and not checked on the DNA. TRBV1 is reported as a pseudogene. This CDR3 contains 16 residues. CDR3 sequence (DNA): TGCACCAGCAGCCAAGATTCGAGGGAGTGGTACAATGAGCAGTTCTTC. It codes for CTSSQDSREWYNEQFF.

The chain is built from TRBV6-5 and TRBJ2-2; 9 bases align to TRBD2. Germline-derived CDR1 and CDR2 are MNHEY and SVGAGI. Trimming removed 7 bases from V and 2 bases from J; junction bases left unmatched: 5. The CDR3 loop spans 15 amino acids. CDR3 protein: CASTLAGANTGELFF. In nucleotides, the CDR3 is TGTGCCAGCACCTTAGCGGGAGCTAACACCGGGGAGCTGTTTTTT.

The genes are TRBV6-6 and TRBJ2-7, with TRBD1 matching over 10 bases. Per germline, CDR1 MNHNY and CDR2 SVGAGI (reference sequence). The CDR3 spans 14 residues. The J segment lost 3 bases and the V segment lost 5 bases, leaving 4 bases of the junction unmatched. The CDR3 here is CASSRQGANYEQYF. In DNA form, the CDR3 reads TGTGCCAGCAGTCGACAGGGGGCTAACTACGAGCAGTACTTC.

This chain uses TRBV6-5 with TRBJ2-7; no clear D gene. Trimming stripped 0 bases from V and 2 bases from J, with 11 bases between. In germline, CDR1 is MNHEY, CDR2 SVGAGI. The CDR3 is 15 residues long. The CDR3 coding sequence is TGTGCCAGCAGTTACTCCGCAGACTTGCCCTACGAGCAGTACTTC. This encodes CASSYSADLPYEQYF.